The 12 T cell receptor beta chains reported below all come from one sample, sequenced in a study of blood T cell repertoires in COVID-19. TCRdb keeps only in-frame clones here, not all; method: immunoSEQ multiplex PCR. The top ten hold about 1.9% of the sample, which has 150,000 to 200,000 clones, 80% to 90% seen once. Sequencing was done on a sample of peripheral blood. Receptor source: a man younger than 35 who had recovered from COVID-19.

The rearrangement joins TRBV3-1 (or the pseudogene TRBV3-2) to TRBJ2-4; possible D gene TRBD2, 7 bases. The CDR3 is 17 amino acids. CDR1 and CDR2 from the germline V gene are LGHDT and YNNKEL (reference sequence). Between the trimmed V and J ends, which lost 3 bases and 1 base, there was a span of 16 bases. CDR3 sequence: CASSQPPGGRAKNIQYF. The CDR3 coding sequence is TGTGCCAGCAGCCAGCCCCCGGGGGGCCGGGCCAAAAACATTCAGTACTTC.

The chain has TRBV28 and TRBJ2-4; D might be TRBD2 (6 bases). V was pared by 8 bases and J by 1 base, with 6 bases between. CDR1 and CDR2 from the germline V gene are MDHEN and SYDVKM. The CDR3 is 12 residues long. This CDR3 is CASRGAKNIQYF. The DNA for the CDR3 is TGTGCCAGCCGGGGGGCCAAAAACATTCAGTACTTC.

The chain has TRBV7-9 and TRBJ2-2; a weak D match, TRBD2 (5 bases). This CDR3 has 15 residues. With 0 bases removed from V and 5 bases from J, the gap between germline ends came to 10 bases. Germline CDR1 reads SEHNR; CDR2 reads FQNEAQ (reference sequence). The CDR3 protein is CASSLARSGTGELFF. CDR3 in DNA: TGTGCCAGCAGCTTAGCCCGGTCGGGGACCGGGGAGCTGTTTTTT.

This sequence joins TRBV30 and TRBJ2-6; D is unclear. Trimming cost V 0 bases and J 0 bases, with 9 bases left between them. CDR1 is GTSNPN, CDR2 SVGIG, per germline (reference sequence). There are 16 residues in the CDR3. Here the CDR3 DNA reads TGTGCCTGGAGTGTAAGACGGAGCTCTGGGGCCAACGTCCTGACTTTC. This gives the protein CAWSVRRSSGANVLTF.

The V gene is TRBV6-5, the J gene TRBJ2-5; 8 bases fit TRBD2. CDR3 length: 13 residues. Germline lookup yields CDR1 MNHEY and CDR2 SVGAGI. V lost 6 bases to trimming and J lost 5 bases; unmatched junction nucleotides: 5. This chain's CDR3 is CASRLGGGETQYF. The CDR3 DNA reads as TGTGCCAGCAGGCTCGGGGGGGGTGAGACCCAGTACTTC.

This chain links TRBV11-1 with TRBJ2-7, with 9 bases identical to TRBD1. The germline CDR1 and CDR2 sequences are SGHAT and FQDESV (reference sequence). V was pared by 5 bases and J by 5 bases, with 7 bases of the junction left unmatched. This CDR3 contains 14 residues. This chain's CDR3 is CASSLQGAKHEQYF. CDR3 nucleotides: TGTGCCAGCAGCCTACAGGGGGCTAAACACGAGCAGTACTTC.

The CDR3 loop is CASSPQGTGAYNEQFF. CDR3 coding DNA: TGTGCCAGCAGCCCCCAAGGGACAGGGGCCTACAATGAGCAGTTCTTC. This rearrangement joins TRBV5-6 to TRBJ2-1; 10 nucleotides line up with TRBD1. CDR3 length: 16 amino acids. Germline CDR1 SGHDT, CDR2 YYEEEE. The V segment lost 4 bases and the J segment 2 bases; nucleotides outside the gene matches: 6. The whole variable domain, remainder taken from reference TRBV5-6 and TRBJ2-1, is DAGVTQSPTHLIKTRGQQVTLRCSPKSGHDTVSWYQQALGQGPQFIFQYYEEEERQRGNFPDRFSGHQFPNYSSELNVNALLLGDSALYLCASSPQGTGAYNEQFFGPGTRLTVL.

The rearrangement joins TRBV5-8 to TRBJ1-2; D is unresolved. The CDR3 is 11 amino acids. The V gene lost 5 bases and the J gene lost 7 bases, with 9 bases spanning the gap. Germline V CDR1 and CDR2: SGHTS, YDEGEE. The CDR3 DNA sequence: TGTGCCAGCAGGGAGTTGGTTGGCTACACCTTC. Its protein is CASRELVGYTF.

This clone has a handful of counts. This chain joins TRBV3-1 (or the pseudogene TRBV3-2) and TRBJ2-3; 8 nucleotides align to TRBD2. The V gene's germline CDR1 is LGHDT and CDR2 YNNKEL (reference sequence). This CDR3 has 14 amino acids. With 7 bases clipped from V and 3 bases from J, the junction kept 6 bases outside the gene matches. The CDR3 sequence: CASTAGGRTDTQYF. CDR3 nucleotides: TGTGCCAGCACCGCGGGAGGTCGGACAGATACGCAGTATTTT.

The chain joins TRBV9 to TRBJ2-6; D is unresolved. This CDR3 comprises 16 residues. Looked up from germline, CDR1 is SGDLS and CDR2 is YYNGEE. The V end lost 4 bases, the J end lost 0 bases, and 11 bases lay between the germline ends. CDR3 in DNA: TGTGCCAGCAGCCCCACCCCTAACTCTGGGGCCAACGTCCTGACTTTC. Residues: CASSPTPNSGANVLTF.

The table lists this clone with a few counts. The chain has TRBV5-6 and TRBJ2-1, with 11 bases lining up with TRBD2. The CDR3 spans 15 residues. J was trimmed by 7 bases and V by 1 base; bases with no gene match: 4. The germline V gene has CDR1 SGHDT and CDR2 YYEEEE. The DNA of the CDR3 is TGTGCCAGCAGCTTGCTGGGACTAGCGGAAAATGAGCAGTTCTTC. It encodes CASSLLGLAENEQFF.

The gene calls are TRBV19 and TRBJ2-7; weak D call: TRBD1 (5 bases). V lost 4 bases, J lost 2 bases, and 12 bases lay in between. The CDR3 is 14 residues long. Looked up from germline, CDR1 is LNHDA and CDR2 is SQIVND (reference sequence). CDR3 protein: CASSRQGPTYEQYF. In DNA form, the CDR3 reads TGTGCCAGTAGTAGGCAGGGCCCTACCTACGAGCAGTACTTC.